The source of this TCR beta chain is a study of cytomegalovirus exposure and HLA in healthy donors. Findings and caveats of the study: A few CMV-associated chains were confirmed in vitro to be specific for CMV antigens. The tendency of first-cohort TCR clusters to co-occur in the 110 or so validation repertoires emerged from a later analysis.

Only in-frame clones appear in the TCRdb table, and some are missing; sequencing was by immunoSEQ multiplex PCR. The repertoire includes 250,000 to 400,000 clones, 70% to 90% of them detected once, and around 0.96% sits in the top ten. V gave up 2 bases and J gave up 1 base; unmatched junction bases: 3. Germline V lookup: CDR1 SGHTA, CDR2 FQGNSA. The CDR3 has 15 residues. Turning to this clone: Its antigen is not known.

The sequenced sample consisted of PBMCs. The sequence was obtained from a man between 25 and 39 years old in good health and CMV-seronegative. The chain joins TRBV7-2 to TRBJ1-1, with 8 positions matching TRBD1. The CDR3 DNA reads as TGTGCCAGCAGCTTAATGGGGACAGGGAACACTGAAGCTTTCTTT. Its translation: CASSLMGTGNTEAFF.